These 15 T cell receptor beta chains originate from one sample sequenced in a study of cytomegalovirus exposure and HLA in healthy donors. Profiling relied on immunoSEQ multiplex PCR, and the TCRdb table lists in-frame clones only, not all of them. The data hold some 140,000 clones, with about 86% observed a single time. The sequenced material came from PBMCs. Receptors originate from a man younger than 35 in good health and CMV-seropositive.

The V call is TRBV6-1, the J call TRBJ2-1, with D tentatively TRBD2 (6 bases). Germline V gene lookup returns CDR1 MNHNS and CDR2 SASEGT. V was trimmed by 2 bases and J by 6 bases, leaving 11 bases between them. This CDR3 is 14 amino acids long. CDR3 in amino acids: CASSEWRSGNEQFF. The CDR3 DNA sequence: TGTGCCAGCAGTGAATGGCGTAGCGGCAATGAGCAGTTCTTC.

This clone has a handful of counts. V and J are TRBV6-5 and TRBJ2-4, with 10 bases identical to TRBD1. The CDR3 length is 15 residues. The V gene end was trimmed by 4 bases and the J gene end by 9 bases; junction bases not matched to a gene: 9. In germline, CDR1 is MNHEY, CDR2 SVGAGI. The CDR3 sequence: CASSSGTGESGIQYF. CDR3 coding DNA: TGTGCCAGCAGTTCCGGGACAGGGGAATCGGGCATTCAGTACTTC.

The chain joins TRBV9 to TRBJ1-4; TRBD1 matches 8 bases. The CDR3 has 15 residues. V shed 5 bases, J shed 4 bases, and the junction held 7 bases outside the gene matches. Germline CDR1 is SGDLS and CDR2 is YYNGEE. The CDR3 DNA reads as TGTGCCAGCAGTCTTCGGGACAGGCTTAATGAAAAACTGTTTTTT. It encodes CASSLRDRLNEKLFF.

The chain is built from TRBV9 and TRBJ2-5, with TRBD2 matching 8 bases. The germline CDR1 and CDR2 sequences are SGDLS and YYNGEE. This CDR3 comprises 15 residues. Unmatched junction bases numbered 6, after V lost 4 bases and J lost 1 base. The CDR3 is CASSRHGGVQETQYF. The DNA of the CDR3 is TGTGCCAGCAGCCGCCACGGGGGGGTCCAAGAGACCCAGTACTTC.

The V gene is TRBV5-4, the J gene TRBJ2-1, with TRBD2 matching over 15 bases. The length of the CDR3 is 16 residues. With V trimmed by 4 bases and J by 9 bases, 8 bases remained unmatched. The germline V gene encodes CDR1 SGHNT and CDR2 YYREEE (reference sequence). CDR3 sequence: CASSAWTSGRGGEQFF. DNA for the CDR3: TGTGCCAGCAGCGCCTGGACTAGCGGGAGGGGGGGTGAGCAGTTCTTC.

This chain links TRBV2 with TRBJ2-7; 7 positions match TRBD1. CDR3 length: 13 amino acids. The V segment lost 6 bases and the J segment 5 bases; nucleotides outside the gene matches: 7. CDR1 and CDR2 (germline): SNHLY, FYNNEI. The CDR3 region is CASSQQGIHEQYF. CDR3 in DNA: TGTGCCAGCAGCCAACAGGGGATACACGAGCAGTACTTC.

To note about this clone: The sample carries other DNA sequences with the same CDR3. The chain is built from TRBV9 and TRBJ2-6; 8 bases fit TRBD1. V dropped 1 base and J dropped 4; count of bases not matched to a gene: 1. The CDR3 covers 15 residues. Germline loops: CDR1 SGDLS, CDR2 YYNGEE. CDR3 sequence reads: CASSVQGAGANVLTF. The DNA of the CDR3 is TGTGCCAGCAGCGTACAGGGGGCCGGGGCCAACGTCCTGACTTTC.

V and J are TRBV6-5 and TRBJ2-7; 8 bases are shared with TRBD2. The V segment lost 7 bases and the J segment 7 bases; nucleotides outside the gene matches: 9. CDR3 length: 13 amino acids. The germline gives CDR1 MNHEY, CDR2 SVGAGI. This CDR3 is CASTIRGGGEQYF. In DNA, the CDR3 is TGTGCCAGCACCATACGGGGGGGAGGGGAGCAGTACTTC.

This clone appeared a few times. The chain links TRBV6-1 to TRBJ2-2, with TRBD1 matching 9 bases. Germline CDR1 is MNHNS and CDR2 is SASEGT. The CDR3 has 15 residues. After removal of 10 bases from V and 1 base from J, the junction contained 7 bases not matched to a gene. Here the CDR3 DNA reads TGTGCCACCCTGAGGGACAGGGTGAACACCGGGGAGCTGTTTTTT. This sequence encodes CATLRDRVNTGELFF.

The gene calls are TRBV19 and TRBJ2-1; D gene ambiguous. This CDR3 has 13 amino acids. Germline V gene data show CDR1 as LNHDA and CDR2 as SQIVND (reference sequence). V lost 6 bases, J lost 8 bases, and 14 bases lay in between. The CDR3 loop reads CASSPRNEDEQFF. CDR3 coding DNA: TGTGCCAGTAGCCCCCGTAATGAGGATGAGCAGTTCTTC.

V usage is TRBV30 and J usage is TRBJ2-7, with D tentatively TRBD1 (6 bases). V lost 5 bases, J lost 2 bases, and 10 bases lay in between. The CDR3 sequence is 12 residues long. CDR1 and CDR2 from the germline V gene are GTSNPN and SVGIG (reference sequence). CDR3 sequence reads: CAWGDKPYEQYF. The CDR3 nucleotides are TGTGCCTGGGGGGACAAGCCCTACGAGCAGTACTTC.

Written as DNA, the CDR3 is TGTGCCAGCAACTTTCTGGCCAACGTCCTGACTTTC. Amino acids: CASNFLANVLTF. This chain links TRBV5-6 with TRBJ2-6; D is undetermined. Germline V gives CDR1 SGHDT, CDR2 YYEEEE. V lost 6 bases to trimming and J lost 6 bases, with 7 bases between them. The CDR3 has 12 residues.

CDR3 residues: CASSRQGVDGYTF. The DNA for the CDR3 is TGTGCCAGCAGCCGACAGGGAGTAGATGGCTACACCTTC. The chain has TRBV7-2 and TRBJ1-2; the match to TRBD1 covers 7 bases. CDR1 SGHTA and CDR2 FQGNSA come from the germline V gene. The ends lost 5 bases at V and 6 bases at J; junction bases unmatched: 6. The CDR3 has 13 residues. Looking up the rest from reference TRBV7-2 and TRBJ1-2 gives the full variable domain: GAGVSQSPSNKVTEKGKDVELRCDPISGHTALYWYRQSLGQGLEFLIYFQGNSAPDKSGLPSDRFSAERTGGSVSTLTIQRTQQEDSAVYLCASSRQGVDGYTFGSGTRLTVV.

The gene calls are TRBV27 and TRBJ2-3, with 8 bases lining up with TRBD2. The J segment lost 6 bases and the V segment lost 5 bases, leaving 13 bases of the junction unmatched. CDR1 is MNHEY, CDR2 SMNVEV, per germline (reference sequence). The CDR3 sequence is 16 residues long. CDR3 in DNA: TGTGCCAGCAGTCCCGCGGGGGCGGGAGGCCCGGATACGCAGTATTTT. This sequence encodes CASSPAGAGGPDTQYF.

The CDR3 DNA reads TGTGCCATCAGTGCCGGGACTAGCGGGACCGGCGAGCAGTACTTC. It specifies CAISAGTSGTGEQYF. This rearrangement joins TRBV10-3 to TRBJ2-7; TRBD2 matches at 13 bases. The CDR3 length is 15 residues. Germline V lookup: CDR1 ENHRY, CDR2 SYGVKD. The V and J ends lost 4 bases and 6 bases, in that order; junction bases with no gene match: 6.